The present TCR beta chain was sequenced within a study of cytomegalovirus exposure and HLA in healthy donors. Study outcomes and limitations: There were some public TCRs occurring in many donors, but most TCR sequences were rare.

Of note for this clone: Its antigen remains unknown.

The PCR used 60 Vbeta and 13 Jbeta primers. Generated by immunoSEQ multiplex PCR, the TCRdb table keeps only in-frame clones and is missing some. The sample lists 150,000 to 200,000 clones; roughly 84% were seen once. CDR3 length: 15 amino acids. The germline V and J ends were trimmed by 0 bases and 5 bases, with 11 bases remaining between them. Germline values: CDR1 SGHRS, CDR2 YFSETQ. J is TRBJ2-2 and V is TRBV5-1; TRBD2 might be the D (6 bases). The source of this sequence is a man aged 18 to 35 in good health and CMV-seronegative. Sequenced material: PBMCs. The CDR3 loop is CASSLELAGTGELFF. The CDR3 DNA follows: TGCGCCAGCAGCTTGGAACTAGCTGGGACCGGGGAGCTGTTTTTT.